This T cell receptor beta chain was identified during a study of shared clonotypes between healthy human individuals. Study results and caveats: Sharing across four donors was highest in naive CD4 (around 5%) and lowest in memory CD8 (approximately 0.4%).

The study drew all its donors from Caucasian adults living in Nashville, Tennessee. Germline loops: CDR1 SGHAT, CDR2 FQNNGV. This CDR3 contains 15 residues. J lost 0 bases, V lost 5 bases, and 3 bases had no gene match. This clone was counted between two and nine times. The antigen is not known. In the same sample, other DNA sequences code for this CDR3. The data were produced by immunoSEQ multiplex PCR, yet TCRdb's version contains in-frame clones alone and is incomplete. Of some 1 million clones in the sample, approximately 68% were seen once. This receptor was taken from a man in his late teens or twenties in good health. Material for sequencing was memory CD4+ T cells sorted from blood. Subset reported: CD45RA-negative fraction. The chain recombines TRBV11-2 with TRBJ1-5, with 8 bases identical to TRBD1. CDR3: CASSMTGDSNQPQHF. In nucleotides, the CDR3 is TGTGCCAGCAGCATGACAGGGGATAGCAATCAGCCCCAGCATTTT.